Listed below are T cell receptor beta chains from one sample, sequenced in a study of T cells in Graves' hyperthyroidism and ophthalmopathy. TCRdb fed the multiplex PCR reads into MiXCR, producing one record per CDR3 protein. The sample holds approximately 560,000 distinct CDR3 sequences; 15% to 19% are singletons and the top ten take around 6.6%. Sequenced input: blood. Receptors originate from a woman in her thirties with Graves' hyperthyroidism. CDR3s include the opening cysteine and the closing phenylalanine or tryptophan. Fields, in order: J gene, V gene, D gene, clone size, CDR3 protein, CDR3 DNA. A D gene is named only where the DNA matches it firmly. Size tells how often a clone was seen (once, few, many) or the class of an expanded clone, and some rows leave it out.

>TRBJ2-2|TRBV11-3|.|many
CASSSSTGNTGELFF
TGTGCCAGCAGCTCCTCGACAGGAAACACCGGGGAGCTGTTTTTT
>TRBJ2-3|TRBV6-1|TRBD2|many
CATQLAGADTQYF
TGTGCCACCCAACTAGCGGGAGCAGATACGCAGTATTTT
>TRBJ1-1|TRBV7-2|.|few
CASSLVPGGAEAFF
TGTGCCAGCAGCTTAGTTCCGGGAGGCGCTGAAGCTTTCTTT
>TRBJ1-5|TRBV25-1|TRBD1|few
CASSAYPGQGDSGQPQHF
TGTGCCAGCAGTGCATATCCGGGACAGGGGGATTCTGGACAGCCCCAGCATTTT
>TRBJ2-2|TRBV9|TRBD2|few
CASSVGLAGVYRTGELFF
TGTGCCAGCAGCGTAGGACTAGCGGGAGTTTACCGGACCGGGGAGCTGTTTTTT
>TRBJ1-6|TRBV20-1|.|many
CSARDHGVHNSPLHF
TGCAGTGCTAGAGATCACGGCGTACATAATTCACCCCTCCACTTT
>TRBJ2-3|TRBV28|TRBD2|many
CASSLVSSGRTNQDTQYF
TGTGCCAGCAGTTTAGTTAGTAGCGGGAGGACCAACCAAGATACGCAGTATTTT
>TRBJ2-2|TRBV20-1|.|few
CSATTGTGELFF
TGCAGTGCCACCACAGGGACCGGGGAGCTGTTTTTT
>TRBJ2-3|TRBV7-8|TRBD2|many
CASSPRSSGTTDTQYF
TGTGCCAGCAGCCCGCGAAGTAGCGGGACCACAGATACGCAGTATTTT
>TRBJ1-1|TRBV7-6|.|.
CASSLQESEAFF
TGTGCCAGCAGCTTGCAGGAGTCTGAAGCTTTCTTT
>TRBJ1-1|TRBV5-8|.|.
CDSSLAIGGLMNTEAFF
TGTGACAGCAGCTTGGCCATTGGGGGGTTGATGAACACTGAAGCTTTCTTT
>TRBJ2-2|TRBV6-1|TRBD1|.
CASKKKPGQGSWELFF
TGTGCCAGCAAGAAAAAGCCGGGACAGGGGAGTTGGGAGCTGTTTTTT
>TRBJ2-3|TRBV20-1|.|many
CSATTRRDLDTQYF
TGCAGTGCTACAACTAGGCGGGATTTAGATACGCAGTATTTT
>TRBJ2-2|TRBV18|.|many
CASPRMGREAGELFF
TGTGCCAGCCCGCGCATGGGCAGGGAGGCCGGGGAGCTGTTTTTT
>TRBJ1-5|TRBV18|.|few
CASSPPTQVSNQPQHF
TGTGCCAGCTCACCACCGACACAGGTCAGCAATCAGCCCCAGCATTTT
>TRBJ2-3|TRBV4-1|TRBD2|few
CASSQDYQISGRGSDTQYF
TGCGCCAGCAGCCAAGATTATCAGATTAGCGGGAGAGGGTCAGATACGCAGTATTTT
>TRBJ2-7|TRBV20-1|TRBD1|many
CSANQRTGYYEQYF
TGCAGTGCCAATCAAAGGACAGGCTACTACGAGCAGTACTTC
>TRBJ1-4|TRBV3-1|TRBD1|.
CASSPFMVTGNNNDEKLFF
TGTGCCAGCAGCCCATTTATGGTGACAGGGAACAACAACGATGAAAAACTGTTTTTT
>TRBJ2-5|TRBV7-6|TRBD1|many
CASSAEQGAGAETQYF
TGTGCCAGCAGCGCAGAACAGGGGGCAGGGGCAGAGACCCAGTACTTC
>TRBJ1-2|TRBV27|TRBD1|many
CASSLWTGSGGVSYTF
TGTGCCAGCAGTTTGTGGACAGGCTCAGGGGGTGTGAGCTACACCTTC
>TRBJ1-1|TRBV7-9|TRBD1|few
CASSGDSVGAAFF
TGTGCCAGCAGCGGGGACAGCGTCGGTGCAGCTTTCTTT
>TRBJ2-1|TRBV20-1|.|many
CSASGSWYEQFF
TGCAGTGCTAGTGGTAGTTGGTATGAGCAGTTCTTC
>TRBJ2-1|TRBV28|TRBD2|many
CASSLWTSGRAVDEQFF
TGTGCCAGCAGTTTATGGACTAGCGGGAGGGCCGTGGATGAGCAGTTCTTC
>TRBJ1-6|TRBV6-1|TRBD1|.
CASRDARGGGLNSPLHF
TGTGCCAGCAGGGACGCACGAGGAGGGGGCCTTAATTCACCCCTCCACTTT
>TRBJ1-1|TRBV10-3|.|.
CAISPSPGGTEAFF
TGTGCCATCAGTCCGTCACCCGGAGGCACTGAAGCTTTCTTT
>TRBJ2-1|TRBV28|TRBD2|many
CASSLALAEYNEQFF
TGTGCCAGCAGTTTGGCCCTAGCGGAATACAATGAGCAGTTCTTC
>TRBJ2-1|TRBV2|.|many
CASRNYNEQFF
TGTGCCAGCAGGAACTACAATGAGCAGTTCTTC
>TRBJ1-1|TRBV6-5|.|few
CASSYSGQMNTEAFF
TGTGCCAGCAGTTACTCCGGACAGATGAACACTGAAGCTTTCTTT
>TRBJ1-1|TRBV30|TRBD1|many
CAWSAQGAPKNTEAFF
TGTGCCTGGAGTGCCCAGGGGGCGCCGAAGAACACTGAAGCTTTCTTT
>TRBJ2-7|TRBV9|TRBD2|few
CASSVGGTYYEQYF
TGTGCCAGCAGCGTGGGAGGGACTTACTACGAGCAGTACTTC
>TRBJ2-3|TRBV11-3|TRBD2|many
CASSLDRLAVTDTQYF
TGTGCCAGCAGCTTAGATCGGCTAGCGGTCACAGATACGCAGTATTTT
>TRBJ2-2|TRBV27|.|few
CASSLTGLRNTGELFF
TGTGCCAGCAGTTTAACAGGGTTGAGGAACACCGGGGAGCTGTTTTTT
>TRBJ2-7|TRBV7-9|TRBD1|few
CASSYGQGVYEQYF
TGTGCCAGCAGCTACGGACAGGGGGTTTACGAGCAGTACTTC
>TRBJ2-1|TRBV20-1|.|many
CSAYRPTVSSNEQFF
TGCAGTGCTTACCGACCGACAGTTTCCTCGAATGAGCAGTTCTTC
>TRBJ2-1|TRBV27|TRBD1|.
CASRLGGSEQFF
TGTGCCAGCAGGTTAGGGGGCTCTGAGCAGTTCTTC
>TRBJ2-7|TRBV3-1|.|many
CASSHGPNKEQYF
TGTGCCAGCAGCCACGGCCCCAATAAGGAGCAGTACTTC
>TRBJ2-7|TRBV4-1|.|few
CASSRSLGAGSYEQYF
TGCGCCAGCAGCCGCTCTCTGGGGGCCGGGTCCTACGAGCAGTACTTC
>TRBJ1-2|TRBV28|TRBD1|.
CASSLEGALYGYTF
TGTGCCAGCAGTTTGGAGGGGGCGCTCTATGGCTACACCTTC
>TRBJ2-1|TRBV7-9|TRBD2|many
CASSFQGTSGSSYNEQFF
TGTGCCAGCAGCTTCCAGGGGACTAGCGGGAGCTCCTACAATGAGCAGTTCTTC
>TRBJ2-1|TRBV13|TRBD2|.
CASRPGTSDHNEQFF
TGTGCCAGCAGGCCCGGGACTAGCGATCACAATGAGCAGTTCTTC
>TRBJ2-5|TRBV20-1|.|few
CSARDPYKVQKTQYF
TGCAGTGCTAGAGATCCGTATAAGGTACAAAAGACCCAGTACTTC
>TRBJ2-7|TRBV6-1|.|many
CASSGGSGYEQYF
TGTGCCAGCAGTGGGGGATCGGGCTACGAGCAGTACTTC
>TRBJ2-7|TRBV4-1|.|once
CASSQDGSQGYEQYF
TGCGCCAGCAGCCAAGACGGATCGCAGGGATACGAGCAGTACTTC
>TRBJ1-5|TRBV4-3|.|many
CASSQDFGDTSAQHF
TGCGCCAGCAGCCAAGATTTCGGGGACACCTCAGCCCAGCATTTT
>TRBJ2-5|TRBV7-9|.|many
CASSMSGTHQETQYF
TGTGCCAGCAGCATGTCCGGGACGCACCAAGAGACCCAGTACTTC